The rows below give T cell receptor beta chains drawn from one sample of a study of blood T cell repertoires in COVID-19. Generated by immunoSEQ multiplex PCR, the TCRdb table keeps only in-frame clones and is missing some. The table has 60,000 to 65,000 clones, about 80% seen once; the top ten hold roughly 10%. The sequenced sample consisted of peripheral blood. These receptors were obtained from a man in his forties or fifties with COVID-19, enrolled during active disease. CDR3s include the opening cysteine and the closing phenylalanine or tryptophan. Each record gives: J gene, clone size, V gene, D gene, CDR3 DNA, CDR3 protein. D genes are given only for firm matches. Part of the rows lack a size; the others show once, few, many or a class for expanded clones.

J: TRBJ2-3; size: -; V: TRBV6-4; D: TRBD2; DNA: TGTGCCAGCAGTGAGACTAGCGGCACAGATACGCAGTATTTT; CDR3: CASSETSGTDTQYF
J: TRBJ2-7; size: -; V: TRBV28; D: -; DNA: TGTGCCAGCAGCTCCCGGGACACCCCCCGCTACGAGCAGTACTTC; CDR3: CASSSRDTPRYEQYF
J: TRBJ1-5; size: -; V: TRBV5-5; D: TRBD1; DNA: TGTGCCAGCAGCTTAGTGGGGACAGGGGGTGCCAATCAGCCCCAGCATTTT; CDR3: CASSLVGTGGANQPQHF
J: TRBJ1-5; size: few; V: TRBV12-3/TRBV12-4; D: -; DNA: TGTGCCAGCAGTCAACATAGCAATCAGCCCCAGCATTTT; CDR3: CASSQHSNQPQHF
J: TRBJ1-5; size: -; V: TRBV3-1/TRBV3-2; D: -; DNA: TGTGCCAGCAGCCCTCGGGAGGGGTTGGAGCCCCAGCATTTT; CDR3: CASSPREGLEPQHF
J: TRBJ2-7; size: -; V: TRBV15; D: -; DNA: TGTGCCACCAGCAGAGTTCCGGAGACTAATTACGAGCAGTACTTC; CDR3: CATSRVPETNYEQYF
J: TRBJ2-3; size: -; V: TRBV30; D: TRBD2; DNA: TGTGCCTGGAGCGGGAGGGCCGGGGATACGCAGTATTTT; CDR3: CAWSGRAGDTQYF
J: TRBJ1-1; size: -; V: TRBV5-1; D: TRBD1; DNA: TGCGCCAGCGCTCCAGGGGGCCTGGGTCAAACTGAAGCTTTCTTT; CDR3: CASAPGGLGQTEAFF
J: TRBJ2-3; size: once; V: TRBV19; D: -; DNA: TGTGCCAGTAGCCTCACAGATACGCAGTATTTT; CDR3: CASSLTDTQYF
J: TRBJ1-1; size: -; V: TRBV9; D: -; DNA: TGTGCCAGCAGCGTAAGCGGGACTGGGAACACTGAAGCTTTCTTT; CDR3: CASSVSGTGNTEAFF
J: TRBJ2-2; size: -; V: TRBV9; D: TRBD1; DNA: TGTGCCAGCAGCGGCTGGACAGGGAACACCGGGGAGCTGTTTTTT; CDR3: CASSGWTGNTGELFF
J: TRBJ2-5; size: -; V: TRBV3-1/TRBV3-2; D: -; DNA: TGTGCCAGCAGCCAATCAGGGGAAGGAGAGACCCAGTACTTC; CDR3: CASSQSGEGETQYF
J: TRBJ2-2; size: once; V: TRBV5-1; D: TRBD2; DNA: TGCGCCAGCAGTGAAGCGGGAGGGCCGGCCGGGGAGCTGTTTTTT; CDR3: CASSEAGGPAGELFF
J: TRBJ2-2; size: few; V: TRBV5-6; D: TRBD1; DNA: TGTGCCAGCAGCTTGGGTCAGGGGGACACCGGGGAGCTGTTTTTT; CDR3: CASSLGQGDTGELFF
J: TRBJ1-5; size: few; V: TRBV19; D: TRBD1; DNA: TGTGCCAGCCAGACCAAACAGGGGTCCAATCAGCCCCAGCATTTT; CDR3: CASQTKQGSNQPQHF
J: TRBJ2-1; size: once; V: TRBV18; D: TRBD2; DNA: TGTGCCAGCTCACCCCGGACTAGCGGGACCCTCAATGAGCAGTTCTTC; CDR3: CASSPRTSGTLNEQFF
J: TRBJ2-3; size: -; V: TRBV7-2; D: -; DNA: TGTGCCAGCAGCCCGGACTCACACACGCAGTATTTT; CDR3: CASSPDSHTQYF
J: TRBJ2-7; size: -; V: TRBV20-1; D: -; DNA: TGCAGTGCTAGTACCGGCAGGGCATACGAGCAGTACTTC; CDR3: CSASTGRAYEQYF
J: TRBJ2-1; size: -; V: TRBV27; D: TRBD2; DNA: TGTGCCAGCAGTTCCTGGACTAGCGGGAGGCATTACAATGAGCAGTTCTTC; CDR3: CASSSWTSGRHYNEQFF
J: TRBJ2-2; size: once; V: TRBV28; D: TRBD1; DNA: TGTGCCAGCAGTTTCGGGGACAGGAACACCGGGGAGCTGTTTTTT; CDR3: CASSFGDRNTGELFF
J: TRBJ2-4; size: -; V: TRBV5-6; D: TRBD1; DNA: TGTGCCAGCAGCCTAGGGACAGGGAAAAACATTCAGTACTTC; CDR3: CASSLGTGKNIQYF
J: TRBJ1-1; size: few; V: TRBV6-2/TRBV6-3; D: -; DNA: TGTGCCAGCAGTTCACTCACCTTGAACACTGAAGCTTTCTTT; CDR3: CASSSLTLNTEAFF
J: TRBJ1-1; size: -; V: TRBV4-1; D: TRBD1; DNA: TGCGCCAGCAGCCAAGGAATCGACAGGGCCCTGATGAAAGCTTTCTTT; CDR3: CASSQGIDRALMKAFF
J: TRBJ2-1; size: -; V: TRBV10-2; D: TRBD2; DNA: TGCGCCAGCAGAGCCTCTAGCGGCCGAAGTAAGTTCTTC; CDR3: CASRASSGRSKFF
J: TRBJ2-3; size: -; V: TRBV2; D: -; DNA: TGTGCCAGCAGTGTGCCAGGAAATACGCAGTATTTT; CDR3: CASSVPGNTQYF
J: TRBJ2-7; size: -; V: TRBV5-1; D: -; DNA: TGCGCCAGCAGCTTGGCTGAGGGCTCTCCGGTTGAGTACGAGCAGTACTTC; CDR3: CASSLAEGSPVEYEQYF
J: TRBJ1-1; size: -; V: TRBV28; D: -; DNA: TGTGCCAGCAGTCCAATGAGGAGGAACACTGAAGCTTTCTTT; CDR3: CASSPMRRNTEAFF
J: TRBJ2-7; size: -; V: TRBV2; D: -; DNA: TGTGCCAGCAGTGAGACCGCAGGGACCTACGAGCAGTACTTC; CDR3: CASSETAGTYEQYF
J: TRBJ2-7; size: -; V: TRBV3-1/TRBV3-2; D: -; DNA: TGTGCCAGCACCCCCCCCGGATTGCGGGACCTGTACTTC; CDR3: CASTPPGLRDLYF
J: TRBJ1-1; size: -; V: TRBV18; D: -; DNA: TGTGCCAGCTCACAGTCGGGGGTCATGAACACTGAAGCTTTCTTT; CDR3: CASSQSGVMNTEAFF
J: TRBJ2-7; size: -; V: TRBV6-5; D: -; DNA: TGTGCCACCAAACAGGTCTACGAGCAGTACTTC; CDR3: CATKQVYEQYF
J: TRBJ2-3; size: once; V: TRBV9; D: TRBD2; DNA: TGTGCCAGCAGCTCAGCCGGGAGGTTCACAGATACGCAGTATTTT; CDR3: CASSSAGRFTDTQYF
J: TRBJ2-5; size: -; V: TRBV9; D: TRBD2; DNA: TGTGCCAGCAGCGTAGCTAGCGGCTTACAAGAGACCCAGTACTTC; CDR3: CASSVASGLQETQYF